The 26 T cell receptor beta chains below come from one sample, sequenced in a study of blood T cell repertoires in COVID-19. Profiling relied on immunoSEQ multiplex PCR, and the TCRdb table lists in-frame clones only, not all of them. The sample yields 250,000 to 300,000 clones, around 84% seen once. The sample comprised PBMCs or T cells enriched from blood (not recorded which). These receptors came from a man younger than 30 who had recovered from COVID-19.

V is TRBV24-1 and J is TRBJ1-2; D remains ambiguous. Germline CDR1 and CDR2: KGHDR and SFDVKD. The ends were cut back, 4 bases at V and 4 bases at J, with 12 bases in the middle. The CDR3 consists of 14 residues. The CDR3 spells CATSDPRFSYGYTF. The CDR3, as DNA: TGTGCCACCAGTGACCCACGCTTTAGCTATGGCTACACCTTC.

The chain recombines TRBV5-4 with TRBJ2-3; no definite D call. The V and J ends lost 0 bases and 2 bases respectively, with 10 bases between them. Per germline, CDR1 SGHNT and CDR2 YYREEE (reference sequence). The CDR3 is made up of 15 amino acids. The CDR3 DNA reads TGTGCCAGCAGCTTGGCTGGGCGTCCCACAGATACGCAGTATTTT. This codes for CASSLAGRPTDTQYF.

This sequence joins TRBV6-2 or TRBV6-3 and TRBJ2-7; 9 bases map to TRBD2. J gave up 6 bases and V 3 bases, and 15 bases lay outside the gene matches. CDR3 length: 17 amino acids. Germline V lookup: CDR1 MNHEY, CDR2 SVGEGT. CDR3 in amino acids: CASSYRAGGPRFSEQYF. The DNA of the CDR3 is TGTGCCAGCAGTTATCGAGCGGGGGGCCCTCGATTTTCCGAGCAGTACTTC.

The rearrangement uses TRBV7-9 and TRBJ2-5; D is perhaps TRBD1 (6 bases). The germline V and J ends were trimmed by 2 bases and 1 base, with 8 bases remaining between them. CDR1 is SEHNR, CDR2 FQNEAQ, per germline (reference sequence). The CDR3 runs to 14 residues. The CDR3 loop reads CASSLWDTQETQYF. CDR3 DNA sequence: TGTGCCAGCAGCTTATGGGACACCCAAGAGACCCAGTACTTC. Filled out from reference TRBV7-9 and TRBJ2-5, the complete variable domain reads DTGVSQNPRHKITKRGQNVTFRCDPISEHNRLYWYRQTLGQGPEFLTYFQNEAQLEKSRLLSDRFSAERPKGSFSTLEIQRTEQGDSAMYLCASSLWDTQETQYFGPGTRLLVL.

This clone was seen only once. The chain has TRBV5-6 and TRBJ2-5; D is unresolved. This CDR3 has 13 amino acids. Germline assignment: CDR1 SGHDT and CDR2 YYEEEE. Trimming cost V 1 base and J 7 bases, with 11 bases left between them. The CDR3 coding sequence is TGTGCCAGCAGCTTGTCAGCGATAGGGACCCAGTACTTC. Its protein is CASSLSAIGTQYF.

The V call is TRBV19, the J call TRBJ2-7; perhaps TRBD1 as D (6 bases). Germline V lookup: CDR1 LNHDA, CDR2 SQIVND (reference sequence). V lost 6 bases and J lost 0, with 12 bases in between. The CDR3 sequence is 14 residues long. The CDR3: CASSFRDNSYEQYF. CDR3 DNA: TGTGCCAGTAGCTTCCGGGACAACTCCTACGAGCAGTACTTC.

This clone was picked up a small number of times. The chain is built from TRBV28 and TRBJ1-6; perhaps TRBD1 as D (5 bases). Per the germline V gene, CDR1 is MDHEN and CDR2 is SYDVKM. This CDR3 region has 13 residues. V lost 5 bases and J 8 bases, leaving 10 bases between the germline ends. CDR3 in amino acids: CASSPQQDSPLHF. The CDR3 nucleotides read TGTGCCAGCAGTCCTCAACAGGATTCACCCCTCCACTTT.

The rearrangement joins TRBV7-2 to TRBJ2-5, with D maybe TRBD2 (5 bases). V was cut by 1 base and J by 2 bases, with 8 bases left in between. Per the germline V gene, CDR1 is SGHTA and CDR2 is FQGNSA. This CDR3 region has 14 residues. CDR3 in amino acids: CASSLVAPQETQYF. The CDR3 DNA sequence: TGTGCCAGCAGCTTAGTAGCGCCACAAGAGACCCAGTACTTC.

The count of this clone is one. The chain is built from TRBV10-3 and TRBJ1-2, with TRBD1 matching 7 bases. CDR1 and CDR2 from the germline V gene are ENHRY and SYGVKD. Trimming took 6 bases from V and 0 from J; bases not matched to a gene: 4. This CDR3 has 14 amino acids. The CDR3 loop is CAIRQTGSNYGYTF. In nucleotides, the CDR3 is TGTGCCATCAGGCAGACAGGGTCTAACTATGGCTACACCTTC.

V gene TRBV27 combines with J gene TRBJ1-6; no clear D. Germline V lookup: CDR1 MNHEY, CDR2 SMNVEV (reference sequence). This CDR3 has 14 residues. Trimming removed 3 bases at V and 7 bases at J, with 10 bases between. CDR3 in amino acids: CASSLFQLNSPLHF. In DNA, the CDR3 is TGTGCCAGCAGTTTGTTTCAGTTGAATTCACCCCTCCACTTT.

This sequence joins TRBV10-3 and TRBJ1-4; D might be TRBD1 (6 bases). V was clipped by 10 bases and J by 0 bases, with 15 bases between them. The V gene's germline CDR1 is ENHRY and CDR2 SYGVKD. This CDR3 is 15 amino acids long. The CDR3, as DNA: TGTGCCACCCAGGAAGGGGGGGCAACTAATGAAAAACTGTTTTTT. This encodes CATQEGGATNEKLFF.

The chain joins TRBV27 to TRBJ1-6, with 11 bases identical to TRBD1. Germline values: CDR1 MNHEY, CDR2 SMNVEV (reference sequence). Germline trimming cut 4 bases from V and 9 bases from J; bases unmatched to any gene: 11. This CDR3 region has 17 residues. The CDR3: CASSYTGTGGLTSPLHF. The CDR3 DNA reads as TGTGCCAGCAGTTATACCGGGACAGGGGGGCTAACTTCACCCCTCCACTTT.

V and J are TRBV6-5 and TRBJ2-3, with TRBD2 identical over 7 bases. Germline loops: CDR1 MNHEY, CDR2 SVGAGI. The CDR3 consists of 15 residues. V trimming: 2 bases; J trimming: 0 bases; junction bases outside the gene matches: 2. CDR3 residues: CASSYTGLSTDTQYF. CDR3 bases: TGTGCCAGCAGTTACACGGGACTAAGCACAGATACGCAGTATTTT.

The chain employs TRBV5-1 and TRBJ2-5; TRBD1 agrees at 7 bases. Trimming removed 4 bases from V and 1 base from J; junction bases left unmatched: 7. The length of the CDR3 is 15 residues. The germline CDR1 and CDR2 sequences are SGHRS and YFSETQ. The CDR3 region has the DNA TGCGCCAGCAGCGAAGGACAGGTGACCCAAGAGACCCAGTACTTC. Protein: CASSEGQVTQETQYF. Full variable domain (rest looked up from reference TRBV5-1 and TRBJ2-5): KAGVTQTPRYLIKTRGQQVTLSCSPISGHRSVSWYQQTPGQGLQFLFEYFSETQRNKGNFPGRFSGRQFSNSRSEMNVSTLELGDSALYLCASSEGQVTQETQYFGPGTRLLVL.

This CDR3 is CASSPGTGNSYEQYF. In DNA form, the CDR3 reads TGTGCCAGCTCACCCGGGACAGGGAACTCCTACGAGCAGTACTTC. This rearrangement joins TRBV18 to TRBJ2-7; TRBD1 aligns across 9 bases. Germline assignment: CDR1 KGHSH and CDR2 LQKENI. The CDR3 has 15 residues. With 3 bases clipped from V and 0 bases from J, the junction kept 3 bases outside the gene matches.

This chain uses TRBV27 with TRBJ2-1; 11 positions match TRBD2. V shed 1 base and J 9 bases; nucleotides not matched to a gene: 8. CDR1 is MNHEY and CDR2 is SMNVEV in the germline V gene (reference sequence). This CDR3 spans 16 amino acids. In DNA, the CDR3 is TGTGCCAGCAGTTTATTGGTAGCGGGGGGGCCGGGTGAGCAGTTCTTC. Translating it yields CASSLLVAGGPGEQFF.

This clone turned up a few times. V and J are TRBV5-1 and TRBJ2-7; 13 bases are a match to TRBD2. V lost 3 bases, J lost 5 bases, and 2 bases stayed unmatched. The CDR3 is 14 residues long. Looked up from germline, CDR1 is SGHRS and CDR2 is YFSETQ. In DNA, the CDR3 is TGCGCCAGCAGCTCAGGACTAGCGGGAGACGAGCAGTACTTC. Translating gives CASSSGLAGDEQYF.

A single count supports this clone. The CDR3, as DNA: TGCAGCGTTGCTCGGCAGGGGGACTACAATGAGCAGTTCTTC. This gives the protein CSVARQGDYNEQFF. This chain links TRBV29-1 with TRBJ2-1; 7 bases line up with TRBD1. V dropped 4 bases and J dropped 3; count of bases not matched to a gene: 6. Germline-derived CDR1 and CDR2 are SQVTM and ANQGSEA. This CDR3 is built from 14 residues.

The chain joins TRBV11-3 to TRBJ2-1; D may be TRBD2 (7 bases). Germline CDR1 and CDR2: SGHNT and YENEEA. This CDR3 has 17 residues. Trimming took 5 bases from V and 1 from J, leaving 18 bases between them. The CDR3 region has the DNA TGTGCCAGCAGCCGTGGGGGCGGGAGTCCTTCCTACAATGAGCAGTTCTTC. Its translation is CASSRGGGSPSYNEQFF.

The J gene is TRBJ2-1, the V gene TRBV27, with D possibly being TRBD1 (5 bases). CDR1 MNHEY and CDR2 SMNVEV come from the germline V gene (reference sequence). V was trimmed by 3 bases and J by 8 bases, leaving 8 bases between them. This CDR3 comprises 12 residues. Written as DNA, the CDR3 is TGTGCCAGCAGTTTTAGGGGTGATGAGCAGTTCTTC. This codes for CASSFRGDEQFF.

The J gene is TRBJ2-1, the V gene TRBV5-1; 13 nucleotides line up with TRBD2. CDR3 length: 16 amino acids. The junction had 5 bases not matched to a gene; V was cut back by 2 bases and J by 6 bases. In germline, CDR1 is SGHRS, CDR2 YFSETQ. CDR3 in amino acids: CASSFRTSGSINEQFF. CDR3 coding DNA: TGCGCCAGCAGCTTCCGGACTAGCGGGAGTATCAATGAGCAGTTCTTC.

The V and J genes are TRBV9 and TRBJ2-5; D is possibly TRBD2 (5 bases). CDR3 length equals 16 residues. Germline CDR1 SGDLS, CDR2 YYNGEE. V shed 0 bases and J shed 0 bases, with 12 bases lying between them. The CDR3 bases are TGTGCCAGCAGCGTAGGCCCCCTAGCAGACCAAGAGACCCAGTACTTC. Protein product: CASSVGPLADQETQYF.

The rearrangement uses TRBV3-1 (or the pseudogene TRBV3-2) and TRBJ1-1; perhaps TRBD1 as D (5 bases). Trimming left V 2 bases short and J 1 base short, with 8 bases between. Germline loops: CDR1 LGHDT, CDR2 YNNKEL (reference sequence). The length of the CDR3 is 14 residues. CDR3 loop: CASSQTQGNTEAFF. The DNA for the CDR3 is TGTGCCAGCAGCCAAACGCAGGGGAACACTGAAGCTTTCTTT.

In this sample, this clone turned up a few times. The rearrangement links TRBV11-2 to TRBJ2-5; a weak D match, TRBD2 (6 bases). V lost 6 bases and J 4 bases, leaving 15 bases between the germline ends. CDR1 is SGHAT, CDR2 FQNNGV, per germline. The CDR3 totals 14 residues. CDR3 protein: CASSFQPGVETQYF. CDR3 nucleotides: TGTGCCAGCAGTTTTCAACCGGGAGTAGAGACCCAGTACTTC.

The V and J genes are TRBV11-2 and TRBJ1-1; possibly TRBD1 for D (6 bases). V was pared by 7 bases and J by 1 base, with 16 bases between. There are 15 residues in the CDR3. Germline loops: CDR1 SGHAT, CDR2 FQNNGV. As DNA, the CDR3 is TGTGCCAGCAAGAGGGAGGGGGGACCGAACACTGAAGCTTTCTTT. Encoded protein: CASKREGGPNTEAFF.

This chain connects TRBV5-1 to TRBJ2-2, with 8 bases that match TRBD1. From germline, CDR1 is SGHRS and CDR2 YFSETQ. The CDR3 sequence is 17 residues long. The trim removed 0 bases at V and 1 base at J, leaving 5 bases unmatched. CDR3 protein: CASSLGTGSWNTGELFF. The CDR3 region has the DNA TGCGCCAGCAGCTTGGGGACAGGGAGTTGGAACACCGGGGAGCTGTTTTTT.